These 14 T cell receptor beta chains came from one sample sequenced in a study of T-cell reconstitution after alpha-beta-depleted transplantation in children. The TCRbeta library was prepared with unique molecular identifiers. TCRdb re-derived calls from the PCR reads in MiXCR, one entry per CDR3 protein. Of around 120,000 distinct CDR3 sequences in the sample, more than 20% were seen once. The sequenced sample was PBMCs, mostly from graft donor cells, obtained 180 days after TCRalphabeta/CD19-depleted stem cell transplant. These receptors came from a male patient aged 2-9 years who had a stem cell transplant for chronic granulomatous disease, so the T cells may come from the graft donor.

The table lists this clonotype with a few counts. CDR3 in amino acids: CASTSGEGRYGYTF. CDR3 bases: TGCGCCAGCACCTCAGGGGAGGGCCGCTATGGCTACACCTTC. J is TRBJ1-2 and V is TRBV5-1, with a possible D match to TRBD1 (6 bases). Germline CDR1 SGHRS, CDR2 YFSETQ. V was shortened by 6 bases and J by 4 bases, with 16 bases between the two germline ends. This CDR3 contains 14 residues.

The chain links TRBV7-2 to TRBJ2-7; 12 bases match TRBD2. Losses at the gene ends were 0 bases for V and 4 bases for J; bases not matched to a gene: 4. The V gene's germline CDR1 is SGHTA and CDR2 FQGNSA. The length of the CDR3 is 16 residues. CDR3: CASSLALTSGSYEQYF. The CDR3 region has the DNA TGTGCCAGCAGCTTAGCTCTGACTAGCGGGAGTTACGAGCAGTACTTC.

The genes are TRBV7-9 and TRBJ2-3; 12 bases map to TRBD2. V was pared by 2 bases and J by 3 bases, with 6 bases of the junction left unmatched. The CDR3 extends over 17 amino acids. Germline V gene data show CDR1 as SEHNR and CDR2 as FQNEAQ (reference sequence). CDR3 DNA: TGTGCCAGCAGCTTAACCACTGGACTAGCGGGGACAGATACGCAGTATTTT. Residues: CASSLTTGLAGTDTQYF.

V and J are TRBV5-1 and TRBJ2-2; 12 bases agree with TRBD2. This CDR3 has 16 residues. The trim removed 3 bases at V and 6 bases at J, leaving 6 bases unmatched. Germline V CDR1 and CDR2: SGHRS, YFSETQ. The CDR3 here is CASSSLAGGNPGELFF. CDR3 nucleotides: TGCGCCAGCAGCTCACTAGCGGGGGGCAACCCCGGGGAGCTGTTTTTT.

This clonotype came up a few times. The chain is built from TRBV20-1 and TRBJ2-1; D could derive from TRBD1 or TRBD2 (5 bases each). This CDR3 region has 14 residues. In germline, CDR1 is DFQATT, CDR2 SNEGSKA (reference sequence). V was trimmed by 3 bases and J by 6 bases, leaving 15 bases between them. This chain's CDR3 is CSASRRDDRNEQFF. CDR3 DNA: TGCAGTGCTAGCAGAAGGGACGATCGCAATGAGCAGTTCTTC.

Many counts were recorded for this clonotype. The rearrangement links TRBV20-1 to TRBJ2-3, with 7 bases that match TRBD1. The CDR3 totals 14 residues. Germline loops: CDR1 DFQATT, CDR2 SNEGSKA (reference sequence). Germline trimming cut 5 bases from V and 3 bases from J; bases unmatched to any gene: 8. The DNA for the CDR3 is TGCAGTGCTGTAGACAGGGTGGGGACAGATACGCAGTATTTT. It encodes CSAVDRVGTDTQYF.

This clonotype turned up a few times. The genes are TRBV10-3 and TRBJ2-5, with D hard to call. V was clipped by 2 bases and J by 9 bases, with 10 bases between them. CDR3 size: 12 residues. CDR1 ENHRY and CDR2 SYGVKD come from the germline V gene. CDR3 in amino acids: CAISEPGSAQYF. The CDR3 region has the DNA TGTGCCATCAGTGAGCCTGGGTCGGCCCAGTACTTC.

This clonotype was observed a few times. The CDR3 coding sequence is TGCAGTGCTTTTCTAAACGGGGGCCCTAGCACAGATACGCAGTATTTT. Amino acid sequence: CSAFLNGGPSTDTQYF. This chain connects TRBV20-1 to TRBJ2-3, with D tentatively TRBD1 or TRBD2 (6 bases each). This CDR3 spans 16 amino acids. Germline lookup yields CDR1 DFQATT and CDR2 SNEGSKA (reference sequence). V was cut by 5 bases and J by 0 bases, with 18 bases left in between.

This clonotype appeared a few times. The V gene is TRBV12-3 or TRBV12-4, the J gene TRBJ2-1, with TRBD1 as a possible D gene (6 bases). The V end lost 6 bases, the J end lost 14 bases, and 14 bases lay between the germline ends. The CDR3 runs to 11 residues. CDR3 sequence reads: CASRLGHAEFF. CDR3 DNA: TGTGCCAGCAGACTGGGACATGCTGAGTTCTTC.

The chain employs TRBV5-1 and TRBJ1-6; D perhaps matches TRBD1 (5 bases). The CDR3 totals 16 residues. Germline values: CDR1 SGHRS, CDR2 YFSETQ. V shed 0 bases and J shed 9 bases, with 16 bases lying between them. The CDR3 DNA reads as TGCGCCAGCAGCTTGGATCGGCCGGGGGTATTTTCACCCCTCCACTTT. This encodes CASSLDRPGVFSPLHF. The complete variable domain, with remaining parts taken from reference TRBV5-1 and TRBJ1-6, reads KAGVTQTPRYLIKTRGQQVTLSCSPISGHRSVSWYQQTPGQGLQFLFEYFSETQRNKGNFPGRFSGRQFSNSRSEMNVSTLELGDSALYLCASSLDRPGVFSPLHFGNGTRLTVT.

In its sample, this clonotype was seen a few times. V gene TRBV6-5 combines with J gene TRBJ2-1; 12 bases map to TRBD2. After removal of 2 bases from V and 9 bases from J, the junction contained 5 bases not matched to a gene. CDR3 length: 15 residues. The germline V gene has CDR1 MNHEY and CDR2 SVGAGI. The CDR3 DNA is TGTGCCAGCAGTTACGGGGCTAGCGGGGGGGGTGAGCAGTTCTTC. It is translated as CASSYGASGGGEQFF.

Only a few counts were recorded for this clonotype. The V call is TRBV10-3, the J call TRBJ2-3; TRBD1 aligns across 7 bases. Germline-derived CDR1 and CDR2 are ENHRY and SYGVKD. This CDR3 is 14 amino acids long. Trimming at V came to 7 bases and at J to 0 bases, leaving 4 bases not matched to a gene. The CDR3 loop is CAITPGQSTDTQYF. As DNA, the CDR3 is TGTGCCATCACCCCGGGACAGAGCACAGATACGCAGTATTTT.

This clonotype was counted ten times or more. The CDR3 loop is CSVEQGPRTQYF. CDR3 in DNA: TGCAGCGTTGAACAGGGGCCCCGTACGCAGTATTTT. The chain links TRBV29-1 to TRBJ2-3, with D possibly being TRBD1 (6 bases). The V end lost 2 bases, the J end lost 8 bases, and 11 bases lay between the germline ends. In germline, CDR1 is SQVTM, CDR2 ANQGSEA. CDR3 length: 12 amino acids.

The rearrangement links TRBV7-9 to TRBJ2-5, with D tentatively TRBD1 (5 bases). CDR3 length equals 16 residues. Germline CDR1 and CDR2: SEHNR and FQNEAQ (reference sequence). V was cut by 5 bases and J by 1 base, with 17 bases left in between. In DNA, the CDR3 is TGTGCCAGCAGCCCCCGGTTCGGCAGGGCCCAAGAGACCCAGTACTTC. This sequence encodes CASSPRFGRAQETQYF. Full variable domain (rest looked up from reference TRBV7-9 and TRBJ2-5): DTGVSQNPRHKITKRGQNVTFRCDPISEHNRLYWYRQTLGQGPEFLTYFQNEAQLEKSRLLSDRFSAERPKGSFSTLEIQRTEQGDSAMYLCASSPRFGRAQETQYFGPGTRLLVL.